This T cell receptor (beta chain) was identified in a study of blood T cell repertoires in COVID-19. Authors' methods: Estimation of nucleated cell counts was performed using reference gene primer amplification. Sequenced by immunoSEQ multiplex PCR; TCRdb stores in-frame clones only, minus some. V, J and clone size are those of that table, while D and trimming were read from the DNA. The sample records around 170,000 clones, 80% being singletons. Germline CDR1 reads LNHDA; CDR2 reads SQIVND (reference sequence). Trimming left V 5 bases short and J 0 bases short, with 11 bases between. The length of the CDR3 is 16 residues. This clone occurred once. Individuals drawn from around 25 US areas were roughly 18 to 89 years old. Exposed participants came across a COVID-19 case within 2 weeks before study entry.

The sequenced material came from PBMCs or T cells enriched from blood (not recorded which). The sequence came from a man in his fifties or sixties who had been exposed to COVID-19. The chain combines TRBV19 with TRBJ2-6; D is perhaps TRBD1 (5 bases). CDR3 nucleotide sequence: TGTGCCAGTAGTGGCCCAGGGCGCTCTGGGGCCAACGTCCTGACTTTC. It translates to CASSGPGRSGANVLTF.